Sequencing of this TCR beta chain was carried out in a study of blood T cell repertoires in COVID-19. As for the study in general: From T cells, B-cell-depleted T cells, or PBMCs came the material, which was cDNA or gDNA.

In the study's own analysis: Estimation of nucleated cell counts relied on the amplification of reference gene primers. Data came from immunoSEQ multiplex PCR; TCRdb stores just in-frame clones and leaves some out. The V and J calls and clone size come from that table; D and trimming were worked out from the DNA. The table includes some 300,000 clones, roughly 90% detected once. The germline V gene encodes CDR1 LGHDT and CDR2 YNNKEL (reference sequence). Trimming removed 5 bases from V and 10 bases from J, with 15 bases in between. The CDR3 covers 13 residues. Enrollees, about 18 to 95 years old, lived in about two dozen US areas. Either two negative PCRs, clearance, or symptom resolution qualified Cohort 3 donors as recovered.

The receptor comes from a woman under 40 who had recovered from COVID-19. V usage is TRBV3-1 (or the pseudogene TRBV3-2) and J usage is TRBJ2-1; unclear D gene. Source material: PBMCs or T cells enriched from blood (not recorded which). The DNA of the CDR3 is TGTGCCAGCAGCTTTACAGATCTGGTGGAGCAGTTCTTC. This codes for CASSFTDLVEQFF.